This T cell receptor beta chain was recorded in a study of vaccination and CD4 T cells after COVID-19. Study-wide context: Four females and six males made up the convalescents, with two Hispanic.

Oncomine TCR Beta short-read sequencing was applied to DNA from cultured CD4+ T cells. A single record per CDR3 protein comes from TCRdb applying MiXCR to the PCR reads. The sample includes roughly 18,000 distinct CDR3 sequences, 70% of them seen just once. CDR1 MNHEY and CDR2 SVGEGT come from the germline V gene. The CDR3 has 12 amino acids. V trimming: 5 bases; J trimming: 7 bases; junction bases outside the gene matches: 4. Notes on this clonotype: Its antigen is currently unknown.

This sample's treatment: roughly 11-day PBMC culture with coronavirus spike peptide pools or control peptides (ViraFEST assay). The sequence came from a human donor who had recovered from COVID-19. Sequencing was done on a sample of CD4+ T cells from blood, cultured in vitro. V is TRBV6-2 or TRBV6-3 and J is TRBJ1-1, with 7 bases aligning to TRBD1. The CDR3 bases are TGTGCCAGCAGTCGACAGGGCCTTGAAGCTTTCTTT. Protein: CASSRQGLEAFF.